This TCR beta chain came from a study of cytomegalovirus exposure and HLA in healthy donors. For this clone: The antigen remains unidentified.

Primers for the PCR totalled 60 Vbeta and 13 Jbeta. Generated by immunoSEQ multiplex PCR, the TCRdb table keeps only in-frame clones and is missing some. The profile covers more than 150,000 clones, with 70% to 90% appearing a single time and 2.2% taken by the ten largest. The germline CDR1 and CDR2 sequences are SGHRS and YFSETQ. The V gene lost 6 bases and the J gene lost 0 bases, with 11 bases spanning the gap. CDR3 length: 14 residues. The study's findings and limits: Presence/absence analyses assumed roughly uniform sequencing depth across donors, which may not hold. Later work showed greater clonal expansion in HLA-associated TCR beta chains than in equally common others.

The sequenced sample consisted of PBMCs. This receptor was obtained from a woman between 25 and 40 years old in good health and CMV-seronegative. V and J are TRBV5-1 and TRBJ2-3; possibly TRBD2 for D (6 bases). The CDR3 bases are TGCGCCAGCAATGCGGGATTCAGCACAGATACGCAGTATTTT. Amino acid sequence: CASNAGFSTDTQYF.